The 16 T cell receptor beta chains in this list originate from one sample, sequenced in a study of shared clonotypes between healthy human individuals. Profiled with immunoSEQ multiplex PCR; TCRdb holds only in-frame clones, not every one. Of approximately 330,000 clones in the sample, roughly 80% were seen once. The sample was memory CD4+ T cells sorted from blood. Specified subset: CD45RA-negative fraction. All receptors come from a man aged 25 to 40 in good health.

The chain links TRBV6-6 to TRBJ1-2; a weak D match, TRBD1 (5 bases). With 6 bases removed from V and 2 bases from J, the gap between germline ends came to 10 bases. The V gene's germline CDR1 is MNHNY and CDR2 SVGAGI (reference sequence). This CDR3 has 13 amino acids. CDR3 bases: TGTGCCAGCAGGGAGCAGGGAAACTATGGCTACACCTTC. Translation: CASREQGNYGYTF.

V is TRBV27 and J is TRBJ2-7; weak D call: TRBD2 (5 bases). Between the trimmed V and J ends, which lost 10 bases and 9 bases, there was a span of 19 bases. The germline V gene encodes CDR1 MNHEY and CDR2 SMNVEV (reference sequence). The CDR3 consists of 12 residues. This chain's CDR3 is CATRSRGLVQYF. In nucleotides, the CDR3 is TGTGCCACCAGGTCTCGGGGATTAGTGCAGTACTTC.

Concerning this clone itself: Different DNA sequences within this sample yield the same CDR3. The chain recombines TRBV9 with TRBJ1-4; D unclear. The CDR3 loop spans 13 amino acids. Germline V gene data show CDR1 as SGDLS and CDR2 as YYNGEE. V lost 3 bases, J lost 4 bases, and 7 bases lay in between. The CDR3 DNA is TGTGCCAGCAGCGCAAGTGGTAATGAAAAACTGTTTTTT. Amino acid sequence: CASSASGNEKLFF.

Written as DNA, the CDR3 is TGTGCCAGCAGCATAAACAGCGGTTTCCGATACAATGAGCAGTTCTTC. Its translation: CASSINSGFRYNEQFF. The chain joins TRBV5-4 to TRBJ2-1, with D perhaps matching TRBD2 (5 bases). The germline V gene encodes CDR1 SGHNT and CDR2 YYREEE (reference sequence). V was clipped by 4 bases and J by 4 bases, with 18 bases between them. This CDR3 comprises 16 residues.

The chain carries TRBV19 and TRBJ2-1, with 9 bases aligning to TRBD2. There are 16 residues in the CDR3. Germline V gene data show CDR1 as LNHDA and CDR2 as SQIVND (reference sequence). Trimming cost V 7 bases and J 9 bases; bases outside gene matches: 16. The CDR3 DNA reads as TGTGCCAGTACCCATGGGGCTAGCGGGGCCTCCGCTGAGCAGTTCTTC. It encodes CASTHGASGASAEQFF.

The genes are TRBV15 and TRBJ2-3; TRBD2 might be the D (6 bases). Deletions cut 0 bases from V and 0 bases from J, with 13 bases between. The CDR3 runs to 17 residues. Germline V gene sequence: CDR1 LNHNV, CDR2 YYDKDF (reference sequence). The CDR3 nucleotides are TGTGCCACCAGCAGAGATGGTAGCGGCCCTAGCACAGATACGCAGTATTTT. Translated: CATSRDGSGPSTDTQYF. Variable domain in full (rest from reference TRBV15 and TRBJ2-3): DAMVIQNPRYQVTQFGKPVTLSCSQTLNHNVMYWYQQKSSQAPKLLFHYYDKDFNNEADTPDNFQSRRPNTSFCFLDIRSPGLGDTAMYLCATSRDGSGPSTDTQYFGPGTRLTVL.

To note about this clone: A far larger clone is only one base removed, so a read error is likely. DNA for the CDR3: TGTGCCAGCAGCCGGGACAGGGCCTACGAGCAGTACTTC. Residues: CASSRDRAYEQYF. The chain carries TRBV11-2 and TRBJ2-7; 9 positions match TRBD1. Germline V lookup: CDR1 SGHAT, CDR2 FQNNGV. Germline trimming cut 5 bases from V and 2 bases from J; bases unmatched to any gene: 1. This CDR3 region has 13 residues.

This clone has more than one count but fewer than ten. The chain links TRBV5-1 to TRBJ1-5; TRBD1 aligns across 8 bases. Trimming at V came to 1 base and at J to 0 bases, leaving 3 bases not matched to a gene. The germline V gene encodes CDR1 SGHRS and CDR2 YFSETQ. The CDR3 consists of 16 residues. As DNA, the CDR3 is TGCGCCAGCAGCTTGACAGGGGGTAATAGCAATCAGCCCCAGCATTTT. It encodes CASSLTGGNSNQPQHF.

Of note for this clone: The junction differs from germline at one of its ends, possibly a read error. The chain has TRBV5-1 and TRBJ2-7; D remains unclear. Germline V lookup: CDR1 SGHRS, CDR2 YFSETQ. The CDR3 consists of 15 residues. CDR3 loop: CASSLVIVEPYEQHF. Written as DNA, the CDR3 is TGCGCCAGCAGCTTGGTAATCGTCGAACCCTACGAGCAGCACTTC.

This clone has more than one count but fewer than ten. The chain couples TRBV12-5 to TRBJ2-1, with D possibly being TRBD1 (6 bases). The CDR3 contains 14 residues. Germline V lookup: CDR1 LGHNT, CDR2 FRNRAP. The ends were cut back, 9 bases at V and 1 base at J, with 13 bases in the middle. Here the CDR3 reads CARDDRISYNEQFF. In DNA, the CDR3 is TGTGCTAGGGATGACAGGATTTCCTACAATGAGCAGTTCTTC.

This clone was seen at least ten times. This chain links TRBV29-1 with TRBJ2-7; no definite D call. The CDR3 spans 13 residues. Trimming cost V 6 bases and J 1 base, with 13 bases left between them. Per germline, CDR1 SQVTM and CDR2 ANQGSEA. CDR3 DNA: TGCAGCGTCCGTTCCCCCCCTTCCTACGAGCAGTACTTC. Its protein is CSVRSPPSYEQYF.

The chain combines TRBV7-6 with TRBJ2-5; D is ambiguous. The V and J ends lost 5 bases and 5 bases respectively, with 15 bases between them. Germline V gene lookup returns CDR1 SGHVS and CDR2 FNYEAQ. The CDR3 consists of 14 residues. The chain's CDR3 is CASSPTRMVETQYF. In DNA, the CDR3 is TGTGCCAGCAGCCCAACGAGAATGGTGGAGACCCAGTACTTC.

J is TRBJ2-2 and V is TRBV28; tentatively, D is TRBD1 or TRBD2 (5 bases each). The V and J ends lost 6 bases and 0 bases respectively, with 11 bases between them. Germline V lookup: CDR1 MDHEN, CDR2 SYDVKM. The CDR3 totals 15 residues. The CDR3 DNA follows: TGTGCCAGCAGCCTAGGGGACCCGAACACCGGGGAGCTGTTTTTT. It codes for CASSLGDPNTGELFF.

The CDR3 bases are TGTGCCAGCAGTTACTCAAGGGGGTGGTCTGGAAACACCATATATTTT. Encoded protein: CASSYSRGWSGNTIYF. The chain links TRBV6-5 to TRBJ1-3, with D tentatively TRBD1 (6 bases). The germline gives CDR1 MNHEY, CDR2 SVGAGI. There are 16 residues in the CDR3. Trimming cost V 0 bases and J 1 base, with 10 bases left between them.

The chain employs TRBV5-1 and TRBJ1-2; 8 bases are a match to TRBD1. V shed 5 bases and J 4 bases; nucleotides not matched to a gene: 13. The CDR3 has 16 residues. Per germline, CDR1 SGHRS and CDR2 YFSETQ. CDR3 sequence reads: CASRPTGVVVGYGYTF. The CDR3 DNA follows: TGCGCCAGCAGGCCGACAGGGGTTGTTGTTGGCTATGGCTACACCTTC.

The V gene is TRBV19, the J gene TRBJ2-7; D unresolved. The CDR3 extends over 13 amino acids. With 8 bases removed from V and 1 base from J, the gap between germline ends came to 12 bases. The V gene's germline CDR1 is LNHDA and CDR2 SQIVND (reference sequence). The CDR3 loop reads CASAIRISYEQYF. The CDR3 nucleotides read TGTGCCAGTGCGATTCGGATTTCCTACGAGCAGTACTTC.